This T cell receptor (beta chain) was sequenced in a study of patients and donors after allogeneic stem cell transplantation. This clonotype was counted between two and nine times. MiXCR, run by TCRdb on the RT-PCR reads, gives a single entry per CDR3 protein. Seen here are around 150,000 distinct CDR3 sequences, approximately 37% observed once, and the top ten hold around 50%. Between the trimmed V and J ends, which lost 5 bases and 2 bases, there was a span of 12 bases. The CDR3 is 14 residues long. The gene calls are TRBV12-3 or TRBV12-4 and TRBJ2-5, with unresolved D. The clonotype was recovered from a human donor who was either an allogeneic HSCT recipient or a stem cell or donor lymphocyte infusion donor (not recorded which). It is not recorded whose cells these are; they may come from a transplant donor. Sequences were obtained from blood, either unsorted or a sorted T cell fraction (not recorded which). This chain's CDR3 is CASSPRPLQETQYF. The CDR3 DNA reads TGTGCCAGCAGTCCGCGACCGCTACAAGAGACCCAGTACTTC.